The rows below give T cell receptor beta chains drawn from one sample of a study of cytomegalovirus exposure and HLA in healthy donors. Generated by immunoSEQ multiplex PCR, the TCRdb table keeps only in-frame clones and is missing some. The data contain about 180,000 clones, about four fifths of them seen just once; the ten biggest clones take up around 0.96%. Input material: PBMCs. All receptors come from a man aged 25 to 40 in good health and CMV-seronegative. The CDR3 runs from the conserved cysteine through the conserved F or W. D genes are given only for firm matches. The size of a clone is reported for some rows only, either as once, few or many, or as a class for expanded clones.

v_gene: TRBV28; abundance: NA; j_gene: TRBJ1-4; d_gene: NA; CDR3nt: TGTGCCAGCCGGGGACATGGGGATGAAAAACTGTTTTTT; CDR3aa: CASRGHGDEKLFF
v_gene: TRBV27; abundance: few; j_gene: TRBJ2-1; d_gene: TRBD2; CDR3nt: TGTGCCAGCCGGGCGGGGGGGCAGATTGAGCAGTTCTTC; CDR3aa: CASRAGGQIEQFF
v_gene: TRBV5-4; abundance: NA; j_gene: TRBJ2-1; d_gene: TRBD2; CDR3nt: TGTGCCAGCAGCCCGCCCGGGACTAGCGGTAATGAGCAGTTCTTC; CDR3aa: CASSPPGTSGNEQFF
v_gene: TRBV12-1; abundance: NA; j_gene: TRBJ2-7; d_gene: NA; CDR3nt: TGTGCCAGCAGCTTTGGACCACAGGGACCGGTCTACGAGCAGTACTTC; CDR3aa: CASSFGPQGPVYEQYF
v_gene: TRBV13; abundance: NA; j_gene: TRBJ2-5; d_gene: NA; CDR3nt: TGTGCCAGCAGCCTTCGGGGGCAAGAGACCCAGTACTTC; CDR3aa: CASSLRGQETQYF
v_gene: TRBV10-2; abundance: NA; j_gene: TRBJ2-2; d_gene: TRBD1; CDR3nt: TGCGCCAGCATCAGACAGGGGCGGACCGGGGAGCTGTTTTTT; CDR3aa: CASIRQGRTGELFF
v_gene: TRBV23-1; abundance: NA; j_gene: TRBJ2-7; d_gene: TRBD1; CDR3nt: TGCGCCAGCAGTCACCCCCGGGACAGGGACCCCTACGAGCAGTACTTC; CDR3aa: CASSHPRDRDPYEQYF
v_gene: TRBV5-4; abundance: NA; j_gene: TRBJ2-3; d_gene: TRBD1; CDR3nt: TGTGCCAGCAGCTTACGAACAGGGGGGCCAGATACGCAGTATTTT; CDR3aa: CASSLRTGGPDTQYF
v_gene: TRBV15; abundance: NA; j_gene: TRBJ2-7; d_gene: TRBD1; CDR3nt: TGTGCCACCAGCAGGCGATTTGATTCGACAGGGGTCCACGAGCAGTACTTC; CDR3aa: CATSRRFDSTGVHEQYF
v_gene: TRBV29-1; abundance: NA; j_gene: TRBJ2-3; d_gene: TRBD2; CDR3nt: TGCAGCGCTGGGGGGGCTAGCGGGACTAGCACAGATACGCAGTATTTT; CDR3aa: CSAGGASGTSTDTQYF
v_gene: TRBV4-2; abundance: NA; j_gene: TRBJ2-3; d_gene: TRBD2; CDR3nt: TGTGCCAGCAGCCAAGATCATAGCGGGGGGGGCAATCTGTATTTT; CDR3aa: CASSQDHSGGGNLYF
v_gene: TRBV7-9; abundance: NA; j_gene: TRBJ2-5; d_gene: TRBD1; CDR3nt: TGTGCCAGCAGCTTGCTTCCGGGACAGGGGCAAGAGACCCAGTACTTC; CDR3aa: CASSLLPGQGQETQYF
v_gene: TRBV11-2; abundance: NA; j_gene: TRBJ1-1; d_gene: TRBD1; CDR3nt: TGTGCCAGCGGAAAGGGGACAGCGATTGAAGCTTTCTTT; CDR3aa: CASGKGTAIEAFF
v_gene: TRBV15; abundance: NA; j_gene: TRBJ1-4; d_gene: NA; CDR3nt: TGTGCCACCAGCAGAGGTGGGGAGTTTAATGAAAAACTGTTTTTT; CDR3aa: CATSRGGEFNEKLFF
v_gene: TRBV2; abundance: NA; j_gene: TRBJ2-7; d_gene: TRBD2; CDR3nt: TGTGCCAGCAGTGAAGCGCTTGGGACTACCCTTTCTGAGCAGTACTTC; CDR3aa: CASSEALGTTLSEQYF
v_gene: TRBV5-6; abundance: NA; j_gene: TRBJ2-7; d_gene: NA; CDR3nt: TGTGCCAGCAGCTTGAGATTCGGGACATCCGAGACCTACGAGCAGTACTTC; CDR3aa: CASSLRFGTSETYEQYF
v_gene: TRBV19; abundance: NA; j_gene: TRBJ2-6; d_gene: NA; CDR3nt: TGTGCCAGTAGTATAGGCGGCAGTACCTCTGGGGCCAACGTCCTGACTTTC; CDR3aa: CASSIGGSTSGANVLTF
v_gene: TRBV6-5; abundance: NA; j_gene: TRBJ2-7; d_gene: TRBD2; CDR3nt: TGTGCCAGCAGTTATGGACTAGCGAGAACCTACGAGCAGTACTTC; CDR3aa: CASSYGLARTYEQYF
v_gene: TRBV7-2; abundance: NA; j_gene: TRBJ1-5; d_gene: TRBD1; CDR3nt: TGTGCCAGCAGCGCCAACAGGGGTGGTCAGCCCCAGCATTTT; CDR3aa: CASSANRGGQPQHF
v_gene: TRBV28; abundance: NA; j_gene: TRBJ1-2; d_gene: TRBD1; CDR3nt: TGTGCCAGCAGTTTACCGGGACAGCTTAACTATGGCTACACCTTC; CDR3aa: CASSLPGQLNYGYTF